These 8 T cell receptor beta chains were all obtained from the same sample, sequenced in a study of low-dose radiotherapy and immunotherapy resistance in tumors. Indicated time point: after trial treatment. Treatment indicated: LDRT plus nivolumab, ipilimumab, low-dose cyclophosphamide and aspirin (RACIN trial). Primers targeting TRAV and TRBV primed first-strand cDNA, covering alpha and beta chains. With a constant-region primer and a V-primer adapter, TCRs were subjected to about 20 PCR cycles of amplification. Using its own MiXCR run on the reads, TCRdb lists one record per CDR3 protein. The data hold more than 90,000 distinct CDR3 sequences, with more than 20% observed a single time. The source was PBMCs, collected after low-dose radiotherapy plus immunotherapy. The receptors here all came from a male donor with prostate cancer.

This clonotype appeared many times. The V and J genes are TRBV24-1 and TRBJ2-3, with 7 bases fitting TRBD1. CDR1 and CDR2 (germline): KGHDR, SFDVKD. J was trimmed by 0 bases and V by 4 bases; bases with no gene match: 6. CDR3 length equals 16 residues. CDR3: CATSDHRGSSTDTQYF. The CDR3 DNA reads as TGTGCCACCAGTGACCACAGGGGATCGAGCACAGATACGCAGTATTTT.

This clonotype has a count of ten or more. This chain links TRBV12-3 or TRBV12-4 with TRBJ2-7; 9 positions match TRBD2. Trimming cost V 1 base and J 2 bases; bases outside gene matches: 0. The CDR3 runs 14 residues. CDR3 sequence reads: CASSLVAGAYEQYF. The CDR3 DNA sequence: TGTGCCAGCAGTTTAGTAGCGGGAGCCTACGAGCAGTACTTC.

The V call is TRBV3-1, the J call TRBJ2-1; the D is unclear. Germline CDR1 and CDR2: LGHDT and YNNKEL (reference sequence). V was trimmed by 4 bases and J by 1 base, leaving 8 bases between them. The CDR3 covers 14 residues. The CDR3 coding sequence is TGTGCCAGCAGCCGCTCCGTTTCCTACAATGAGCAGTTCTTC. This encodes CASSRSVSYNEQFF.

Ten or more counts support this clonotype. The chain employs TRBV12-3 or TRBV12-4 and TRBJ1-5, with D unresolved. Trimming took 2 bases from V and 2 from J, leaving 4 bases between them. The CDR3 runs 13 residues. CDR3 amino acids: CASSLNGNQPQHF. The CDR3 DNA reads TGTGCCAGCAGTTTAAACGGCAATCAGCCCCAGCATTTT.

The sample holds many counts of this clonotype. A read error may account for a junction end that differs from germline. The CDR3 region is CASSQRDRGTDTQYF. In DNA, the CDR3 is TGTGCCAGCAGCCAACGGGACAGGGGCACAGATACGCAGTATTTT. This chain joins TRBV5-1 and TRBJ2-3, with 9 bases matching TRBD1. This CDR3 is 15 amino acids long. Germline assignment: CDR1 SGHRS and CDR2 YFSETQ.

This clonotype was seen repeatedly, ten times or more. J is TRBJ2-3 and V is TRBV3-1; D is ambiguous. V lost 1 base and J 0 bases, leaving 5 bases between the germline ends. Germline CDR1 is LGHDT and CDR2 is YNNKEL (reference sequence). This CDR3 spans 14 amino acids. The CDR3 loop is CASSQGDSTDTQYF. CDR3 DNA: TGTGCCAGCAGCCAAGGCGACAGCACAGATACGCAGTATTTT.

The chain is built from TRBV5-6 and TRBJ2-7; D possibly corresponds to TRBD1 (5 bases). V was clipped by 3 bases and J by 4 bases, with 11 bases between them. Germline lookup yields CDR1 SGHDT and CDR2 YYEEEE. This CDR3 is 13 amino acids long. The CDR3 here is CASSSDRGYEQYF. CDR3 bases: TGTGCCAGCAGCTCTGACAGAGGATACGAGCAGTACTTC. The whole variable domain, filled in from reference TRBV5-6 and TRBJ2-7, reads DAGVTQSPTHLIKTRGQQVTLRCSPKSGHDTVSWYQQALGQGPQFIFQYYEEEERQRGNFPDRFSGHQFPNYSSELNVNALLLGDSALYLCASSSDRGYEQYFGPGTRLTVT.

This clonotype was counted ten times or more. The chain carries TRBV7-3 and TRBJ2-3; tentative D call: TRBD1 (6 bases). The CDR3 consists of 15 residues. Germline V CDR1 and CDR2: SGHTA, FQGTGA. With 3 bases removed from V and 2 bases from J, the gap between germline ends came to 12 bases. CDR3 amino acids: CASSFQGGATDTQYF. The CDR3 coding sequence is TGTGCCAGCAGCTTTCAAGGGGGAGCCACAGATACGCAGTATTTT. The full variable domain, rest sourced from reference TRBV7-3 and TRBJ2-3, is GAGVSQTPSNKVTEKGKYVELRCDPISGHTALYWYRQSLGQGPEFLIYFQGTGAADDSGLPNDRFFAVRPEGSVSTLKIQRTERGDSAVYLCASSFQGGATDTQYFGPGTRLTVL.